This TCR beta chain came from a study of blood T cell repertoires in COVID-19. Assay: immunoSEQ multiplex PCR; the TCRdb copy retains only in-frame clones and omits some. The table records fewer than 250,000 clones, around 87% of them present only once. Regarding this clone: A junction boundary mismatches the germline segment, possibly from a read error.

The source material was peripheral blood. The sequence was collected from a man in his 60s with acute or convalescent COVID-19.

The CDR3 DNA reads TGTGCCAGCAGGGAAGGGGTTCTAGCGGGGGGGACCTACGAGCAGTACTTC. Translated: CASREGVLAGGTYEQYF. This chain links TRBV6-1 with TRBJ2-7; 12 bases line up with TRBD2. CDR1 and CDR2 from the germline V gene are MNHNS and SASEGT. The CDR3 is 17 amino acids.